The 28 T cell receptor beta chains below come from one sample, sequenced in a study of chemoradiotherapy in HPV16-positive cancers. The repertoire was sequenced with immunoSEQ multiplex PCR; TCRdb's copy has only in-frame clones and lacks some. Seen here are 29,000 or so clones, roughly nine tenths observed once, and the top ten hold around 20%. This sample comprised blood, obtained from a patient who underwent chemoradiotherapy. Every receptor here comes from a human donor with HPV-associated anogenital cancer.

This clone has a single count. The CDR3 loop reads CASSLSGALYEQYF. The CDR3 DNA follows: TGTGCCAGCAGCTTATCAGGGGCTCTGTACGAGCAGTACTTC. The V and J genes are TRBV13 and TRBJ2-7; a weak D match, TRBD1 (6 bases). Looked up from germline, CDR1 is PRHDT and CDR2 is FYEKMQ (reference sequence). V was shortened by 2 bases and J by 4 bases, with 12 bases between the two germline ends. This CDR3 is 14 amino acids long.

The V and J genes are TRBV27 and TRBJ2-1, with 11 bases matching TRBD2. After removal of 6 bases from V and 4 bases from J, the junction contained 5 bases not matched to a gene. The germline V gene has CDR1 MNHEY and CDR2 SMNVEV (reference sequence). The CDR3 is 15 amino acids. CDR3 DNA: TGTGCCAGCAGAGGACTAGCGGGTACTTACAATGAGCAGTTCTTC. Translation gives CASRGLAGTYNEQFF.

This rearrangement joins TRBV13 to TRBJ2-7; 9 nucleotides agree with TRBD1. The junction had 10 bases not matched to a gene; V was cut back by 5 bases and J by 2 bases. The germline gives CDR1 PRHDT, CDR2 FYEKMQ (reference sequence). This CDR3 is built from 16 residues. The CDR3 loop is CASSPAPDRGPYEQYF. For the CDR3, the DNA is TGTGCCAGCAGCCCGGCCCCGGACAGGGGCCCCTACGAGCAGTACTTC.

The J gene is TRBJ1-5, the V gene TRBV15; D call uncertain. The CDR3 totals 13 residues. The V and J ends lost 0 bases and 5 bases respectively, with 5 bases between them. Germline-derived CDR1 and CDR2 are LNHNV and YYDKDF (reference sequence). The CDR3 DNA sequence: TGTGCCACCAGCAGAGATCGCCATCAGCCCCAGCATTTT. It translates to CATSRDRHQPQHF.

The genes are TRBV7-7 and TRBJ2-7; 10 bases line up with TRBD1. CDR1 and CDR2 from the germline V gene are SSHAT and FNYEAQ (reference sequence). J was trimmed by 4 bases and V by 5 bases; bases with no gene match: 8. This CDR3 is built from 15 residues. As DNA, the CDR3 is TGTGCCAGCAGCAAAGGACAGGGGGTCTTATACGAGCAGTACTTC. It specifies CASSKGQGVLYEQYF.

The chain recombines TRBV10-3 with TRBJ1-1, with D unresolved. V was pared by 0 bases and J by 1 base, with 18 bases between. The CDR3 has 18 residues. In germline, CDR1 is ENHRY, CDR2 SYGVKD. CDR3: CAISESFPAHTENTEAFF. In DNA, the CDR3 is TGTGCCATCAGTGAGTCGTTTCCGGCACACACAGAGAACACTGAAGCTTTCTTT.

This clone has more than one count but fewer than ten. This rearrangement joins TRBV7-9 to TRBJ2-5; D possibly corresponds to TRBD2 (7 bases). This CDR3 spans 16 amino acids. CDR1 is SEHNR and CDR2 is FQNEAQ in the germline V gene (reference sequence). Trimming removed 0 bases at V and 5 bases at J, with 16 bases between. CDR3 in DNA: TGTGCCAGCAGCTTAGCGGGGGGGCCGTCCAGGGAGACCCAGTACTTC. Translating it yields CASSLAGGPSRETQYF. Full variable domain (missing parts from reference TRBV7-9 and TRBJ2-5): DTGVSQNPRHKITKRGQNVTFRCDPISEHNRLYWYRQTLGQGPEFLTYFQNEAQLEKSRLLSDRFSAERPKGSFSTLEIQRTEQGDSAMYLCASSLAGGPSRETQYFGPGTRLLVL.

V and J are TRBV7-9 and TRBJ2-1; D remains unclear. Deletions cut 0 bases from V and 7 bases from J, with 4 bases between. This CDR3 is built from 12 residues. Germline assignment: CDR1 SEHNR and CDR2 FQNEAQ (reference sequence). CDR3 DNA sequence: TGTGCCAGCAGCTTAGCAAGGAATGAGCAGTTCTTC. Translated, it gives CASSLARNEQFF.

The chain joins TRBV5-1 to TRBJ2-2; D unclear. The germline CDR1 and CDR2 sequences are SGHRS and YFSETQ. This CDR3 is built from 13 residues. V was shortened by 0 bases and J by 4 bases, with 4 bases between the two germline ends. The CDR3 protein is CASSLGPTGELFF. Here the CDR3 DNA reads TGCGCCAGCAGCTTGGGACCCACCGGGGAGCTGTTTTTT. Full variable domain (missing parts from reference TRBV5-1 and TRBJ2-2): KAGVTQTPRYLIKTRGQQVTLSCSPISGHRSVSWYQQTPGQGLQFLFEYFSETQRNKGNFPGRFSGRQFSNSRSEMNVSTLELGDSALYLCASSLGPTGELFFGEGSRLTVL.

The V gene is TRBV2, the J gene TRBJ1-3, with D hard to call. Looked up from germline, CDR1 is SNHLY and CDR2 is FYNNEI. V lost 6 bases and J 0 bases, leaving 12 bases between the germline ends. This CDR3 is 15 amino acids long. CDR3 residues: CASREPASSGNTIYF. The CDR3 bases are TGTGCCAGCAGGGAGCCCGCGAGCTCTGGAAACACCATATATTTT.

The V and J genes are TRBV7-9 and TRBJ2-5; D is undetermined. Deletions cut 4 bases from V and 3 bases from J, with 18 bases between. This CDR3 has 16 residues. From germline, CDR1 is SEHNR and CDR2 FQNEAQ (reference sequence). CDR3 bases: TGTGCCAGCAGCTGGTCTGCTAGGCCTAGAGAAGAGACCCAGTACTTC. Its protein is CASSWSARPREETQYF.

V and J are TRBV5-5 and TRBJ2-5, with D perhaps TRBD2 (6 bases). The V gene lost 1 base and the J gene lost 5 bases, with 12 bases spanning the gap. Germline-derived CDR1 and CDR2 are SGHKS and YYEKEE (reference sequence). The CDR3 is 14 amino acids. The CDR3 coding sequence is TGTGCCAGCAGCTTGATTGGACTAAGGGAGACCCAGTACTTC. Translation gives CASSLIGLRETQYF.

The chain employs TRBV13 and TRBJ2-7; 12 bases line up with TRBD2. Germline-derived CDR1 and CDR2 are PRHDT and FYEKMQ (reference sequence). CDR3 length equals 16 residues. V dropped 0 bases and J dropped 2; count of bases not matched to a gene: 2. This chain's CDR3 is CASSLGLAGGAYEQYF. In DNA form, the CDR3 reads TGTGCCAGCAGCTTAGGCCTAGCGGGGGGGGCCTACGAGCAGTACTTC.

The V call is TRBV19, the J call TRBJ1-5; D uncertain. The CDR3 extends over 14 amino acids. Germline V lookup: CDR1 LNHDA, CDR2 SQIVND (reference sequence). The V gene lost 7 bases and the J gene lost 0 bases, with 10 bases spanning the gap. CDR3 loop: CASMYRYSNQPQHF. The CDR3, as DNA: TGTGCCAGTATGTATCGATATAGCAATCAGCCCCAGCATTTT.

The rearrangement joins TRBV7-2 to TRBJ2-5; 7 bases fit TRBD1. Germline V gene data show CDR1 as SGHTA and CDR2 as FQGNSA. Germline trimming cut 1 base from V and 14 bases from J; bases unmatched to any gene: 10. The CDR3 extends over 13 amino acids. The CDR3 region has the DNA TGTGCCAGCAGCTTAGTAGGCTCGGGACAGCTCTACTTC. Residues: CASSLVGSGQLYF.

The chain has TRBV7-9 and TRBJ2-1; TRBD1 matches at 8 bases. The junction had 9 bases not matched to a gene; V was cut back by 2 bases and J by 9 bases. Germline V lookup: CDR1 SEHNR, CDR2 FQNEAQ (reference sequence). This CDR3 region has 15 residues. The CDR3 loop reads CASSLWQGARGEQFF. The CDR3 DNA is TGTGCCAGCAGCTTATGGCAGGGGGCGCGAGGTGAGCAGTTCTTC.

V gene TRBV18 combines with J gene TRBJ2-7, with TRBD1 identical over 8 bases. Germline V gene sequence: CDR1 KGHSH, CDR2 LQKENI. The CDR3 has 16 amino acids. J lost 6 bases, V lost 0 bases, and 10 bases had no gene match. The CDR3 DNA is TGTGCCAGCTCACCACCGGTACAGGGGGTTGTCTCCGAGCAGTACTTC. It specifies CASSPPVQGVVSEQYF.

The genes are TRBV6-5 and TRBJ2-5; D is uncertain. The CDR3 loop spans 16 amino acids. V was trimmed by 0 bases and J by 2 bases, leaving 13 bases between them. CDR1 is MNHEY, CDR2 SVGAGI, per germline. CDR3 nucleotide sequence: TGTGCCAGCAGTTACTCGCCTAGAACTGCGCAAGAGACCCAGTACTTC. Its translation: CASSYSPRTAQETQYF.

This chain links TRBV19 with TRBJ1-5, with D perhaps matching TRBD1 (6 bases). CDR3 size: 14 residues. Germline V gives CDR1 LNHDA, CDR2 SQIVND (reference sequence). V lost 6 bases, J lost 6 bases, and 15 bases lay in between. The CDR3 protein is CASSHQQGGQPQHF. The DNA of the CDR3 is TGTGCCAGTAGCCATCAACAGGGTGGTCAGCCCCAGCATTTT.

The chain recombines TRBV16 with TRBJ1-2, with D unclear. Germline V gene sequence: CDR1 KGHSY, CDR2 FQNENV. Trimming removed 4 bases from V and 8 bases from J, with 20 bases in between. The CDR3 runs 15 residues. CDR3 loop: CASSPIFRAAEGYTF. The CDR3 region has the DNA TGTGCCAGCAGCCCGATCTTCCGGGCTGCGGAGGGCTACACCTTC.

The CDR3 coding sequence is TGTGCCAGCAGTGCTGACATTGGAAACACCATATATTTT. It translates to CASSADIGNTIYF. The chain links TRBV7-9 to TRBJ1-3, with D unclear. This CDR3 has 13 residues. Trimming pared 6 bases from V and 3 bases from J, leaving 9 bases between. The germline gives CDR1 SEHNR, CDR2 FQNEAQ (reference sequence).

The sample holds one count of this clone. The chain couples TRBV5-5 to TRBJ2-7; tentatively, D is TRBD2 (7 bases). This CDR3 region has 15 residues. Germline loops: CDR1 SGHKS, CDR2 YYEKEE (reference sequence). Trimming took off 4 bases at V and 6 bases at J, with 20 bases between the two ends. Written as DNA, the CDR3 is TGTGCCAGCAGCCCGGACGGGGGGCGCCTAAGCGAGCAGTACTTC. Amino acids: CASSPDGGRLSEQYF.

The V and J genes are TRBV28 and TRBJ2-7; TRBD2 aligns across 7 bases. With 1 base clipped from V and 0 bases from J, the junction kept 0 bases outside the gene matches. The CDR3 is 14 residues long. Germline CDR1 and CDR2: MDHEN and SYDVKM. CDR3 nucleotides: TGTGCCAGCAGTTTATCGGGGGGCTCCTACGAGCAGTACTTC. It translates to CASSLSGGSYEQYF.

This clone has only one observation. CDR3 sequence: CASSLEGWGYTF. CDR3 coding DNA: TGTGCCAGCAGCTTGGAAGGTTGGGGCTACACCTTC. The chain links TRBV5-8 to TRBJ1-2, with D unclear. Trimming shortened V by 0 bases and J by 8 bases, and 8 bases separated the two germline ends. There are 12 residues in the CDR3. Looked up from germline, CDR1 is SGHTS and CDR2 is YDEGEE.

This chain joins TRBV18 and TRBJ2-4, with D perhaps matching TRBD1 (5 bases). The CDR3 is 12 amino acids. The germline gives CDR1 KGHSH, CDR2 LQKENI. With 3 bases removed from V and 15 bases from J, the gap between germline ends came to 15 bases. CDR3 amino acids: CASSPDTKTPYF. The CDR3 region has the DNA TGTGCCAGCTCACCGGACACTAAAACCCCGTACTTC.

The genes are TRBV7-6 and TRBJ1-2; D is perhaps TRBD1 (6 bases). Looked up from germline, CDR1 is SGHVS and CDR2 is FNYEAQ. V was clipped by 5 bases and J by 1 base, with 14 bases between them. This CDR3 is 15 amino acids long. CDR3 nucleotide sequence: TGTGCCAGCAGCGATATACAGGGCCATAACTATGGCTACACCTTC. It is translated as CASSDIQGHNYGYTF.

The chain employs TRBV28 and TRBJ1-1; no reliable D call. V lost 7 bases, J lost 2 bases, and 11 bases lay in between. Germline V gives CDR1 MDHEN, CDR2 SYDVKM. The CDR3 covers 13 residues. The CDR3: CASTPRPNTEAFF. The CDR3 bases are TGTGCCAGCACCCCCAGACCTAACACTGAAGCTTTCTTT.

This chain uses TRBV9 with TRBJ2-2; 7 nucleotides align to TRBD2. Per the germline V gene, CDR1 is SGDLS and CDR2 is YYNGEE. Trimming took 3 bases from V and 3 from J; bases not matched to a gene: 8. The CDR3 loop spans 16 amino acids. DNA of the CDR3: TGTGCCAGCAGCGCTCACGGGAGGTCGGACACCGGGGAGCTGTTTTTT. Protein product: CASSAHGRSDTGELFF.